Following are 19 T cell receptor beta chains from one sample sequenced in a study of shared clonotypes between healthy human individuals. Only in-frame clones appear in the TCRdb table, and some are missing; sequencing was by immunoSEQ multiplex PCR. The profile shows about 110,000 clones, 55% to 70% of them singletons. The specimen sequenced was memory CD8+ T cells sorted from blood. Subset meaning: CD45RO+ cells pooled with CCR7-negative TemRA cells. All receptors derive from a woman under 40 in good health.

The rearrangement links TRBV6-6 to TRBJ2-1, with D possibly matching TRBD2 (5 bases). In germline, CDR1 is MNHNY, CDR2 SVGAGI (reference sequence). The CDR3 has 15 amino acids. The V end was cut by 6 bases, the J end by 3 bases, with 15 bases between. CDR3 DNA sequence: TGTGCCAGCAGCGGCGGTCCGGGGTACTACAATGAGCAGTTCTTC. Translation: CASSGGPGYYNEQFF.

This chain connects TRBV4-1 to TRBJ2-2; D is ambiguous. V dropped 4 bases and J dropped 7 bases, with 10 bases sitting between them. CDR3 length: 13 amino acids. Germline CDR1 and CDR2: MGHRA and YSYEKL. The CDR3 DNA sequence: TGCGCCAGCAGCCCGTCAAGAAGCGGGGAGCTGTTTTTT. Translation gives CASSPSRSGELFF.

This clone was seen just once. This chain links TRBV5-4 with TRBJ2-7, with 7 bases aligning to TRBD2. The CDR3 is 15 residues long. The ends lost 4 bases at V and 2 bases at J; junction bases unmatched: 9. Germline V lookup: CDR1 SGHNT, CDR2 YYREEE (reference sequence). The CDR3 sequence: CASSQDLAEAYEQYF. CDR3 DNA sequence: TGTGCCAGCAGCCAAGATCTAGCGGAAGCCTACGAGCAGTACTTC.

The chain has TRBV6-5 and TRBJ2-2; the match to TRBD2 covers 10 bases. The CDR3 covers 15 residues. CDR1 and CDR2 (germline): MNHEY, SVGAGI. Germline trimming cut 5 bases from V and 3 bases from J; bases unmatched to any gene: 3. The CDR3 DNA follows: TGTGCCAGCAGTCCTACTAGCGGGGACACCGGGGAGCTGTTTTTT. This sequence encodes CASSPTSGDTGELFF.

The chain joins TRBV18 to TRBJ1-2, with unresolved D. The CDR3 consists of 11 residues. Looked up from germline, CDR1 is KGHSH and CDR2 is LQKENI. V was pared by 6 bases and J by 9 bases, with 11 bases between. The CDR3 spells CASSPEWSYTF. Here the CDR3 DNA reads TGTGCCAGCTCCCCGGAATGGAGCTACACCTTC.

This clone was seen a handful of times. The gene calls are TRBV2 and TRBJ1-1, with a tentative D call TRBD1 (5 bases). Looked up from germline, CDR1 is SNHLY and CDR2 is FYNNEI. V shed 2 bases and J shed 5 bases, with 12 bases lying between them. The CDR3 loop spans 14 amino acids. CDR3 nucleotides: TGTGCCAGCAGTGAAAAAGGGTACAGGACTGAAGCTTTCTTT. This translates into CASSEKGYRTEAFF. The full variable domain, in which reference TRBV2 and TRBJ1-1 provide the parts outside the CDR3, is EPEVTQTPSHQVTQMGQEVILRCVPISNHLYFYWYRQILGQKVEFLVSFYNNEISEKSEIFDDQFSVERPDGSNFTLKIRSTKLEDSAMYFCASSEKGYRTEAFFGQGTRLTVV.

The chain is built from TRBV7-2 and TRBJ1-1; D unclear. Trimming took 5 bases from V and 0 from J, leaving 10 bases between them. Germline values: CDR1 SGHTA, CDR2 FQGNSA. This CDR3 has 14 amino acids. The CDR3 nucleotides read TGTGCCAGCAGCCTATGGACCATGAACACTGAAGCTTTCTTT. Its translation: CASSLWTMNTEAFF.

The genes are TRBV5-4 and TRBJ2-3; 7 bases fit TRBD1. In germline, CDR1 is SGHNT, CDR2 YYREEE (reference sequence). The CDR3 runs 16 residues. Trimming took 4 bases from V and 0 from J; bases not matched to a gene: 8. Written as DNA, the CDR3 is TGTGCCAGCAGCGGCCGGGACAGAGCTAGCACAGATACGCAGTATTTT. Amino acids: CASSGRDRASTDTQYF.

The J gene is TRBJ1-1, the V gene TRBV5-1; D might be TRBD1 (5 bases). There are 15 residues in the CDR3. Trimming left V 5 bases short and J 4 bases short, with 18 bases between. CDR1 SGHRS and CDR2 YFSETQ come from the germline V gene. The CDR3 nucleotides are TGCGCCAGCAGATTCAGGTCAGGCGGGGGCACTGAAGCTTTCTTT. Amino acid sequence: CASRFRSGGGTEAFF.

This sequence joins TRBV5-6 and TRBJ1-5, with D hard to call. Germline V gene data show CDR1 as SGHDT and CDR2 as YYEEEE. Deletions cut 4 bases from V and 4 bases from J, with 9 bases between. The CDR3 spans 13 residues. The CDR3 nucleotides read TGTGCCAGCAGCGGAGGACTTAATCAGCCCCAGCATTTT. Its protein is CASSGGLNQPQHF.

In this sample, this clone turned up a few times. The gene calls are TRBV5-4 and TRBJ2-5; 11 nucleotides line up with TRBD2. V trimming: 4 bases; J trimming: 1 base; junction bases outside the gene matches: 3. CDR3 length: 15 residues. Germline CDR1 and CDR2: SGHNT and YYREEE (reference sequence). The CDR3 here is CASSAGLAGQETQYF. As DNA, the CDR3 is TGTGCCAGCAGCGCCGGACTAGCGGGCCAAGAGACCCAGTACTTC.

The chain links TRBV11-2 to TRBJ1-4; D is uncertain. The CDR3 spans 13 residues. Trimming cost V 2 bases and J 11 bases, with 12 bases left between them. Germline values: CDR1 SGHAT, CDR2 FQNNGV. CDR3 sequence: CASSLFCRRKLFF. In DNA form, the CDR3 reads TGTGCCAGCAGCTTATTTTGCCGGCGGAAACTGTTTTTT. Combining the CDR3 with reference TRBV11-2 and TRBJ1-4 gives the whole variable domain EAGVAQSPRYKIIEKRQSVAFWCNPISGHATLYWYQQILGQGPKLLIQFQNNGVVDDSQLPKDRFSAERLKGVDSTLKIQPAKLEDSAVYLCASSLFCRRKLFFGSGTQLSVL.

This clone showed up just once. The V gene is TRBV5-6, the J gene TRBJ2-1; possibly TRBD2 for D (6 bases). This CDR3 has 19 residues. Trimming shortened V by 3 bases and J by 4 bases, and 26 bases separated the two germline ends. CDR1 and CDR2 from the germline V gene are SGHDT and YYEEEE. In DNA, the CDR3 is TGTGCCAGCAGCTCCCCTGCAGGAGAAACGGGAGAATGGTACAATGAGCAGTTCTTC. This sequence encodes CASSSPAGETGEWYNEQFF.

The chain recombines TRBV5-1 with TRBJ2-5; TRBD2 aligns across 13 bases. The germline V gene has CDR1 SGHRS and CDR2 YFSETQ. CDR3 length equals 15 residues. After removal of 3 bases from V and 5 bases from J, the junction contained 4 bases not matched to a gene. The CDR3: CASSSLAGGPETQYF. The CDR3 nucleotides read TGCGCCAGCAGCTCACTAGCGGGAGGGCCCGAGACCCAGTACTTC.

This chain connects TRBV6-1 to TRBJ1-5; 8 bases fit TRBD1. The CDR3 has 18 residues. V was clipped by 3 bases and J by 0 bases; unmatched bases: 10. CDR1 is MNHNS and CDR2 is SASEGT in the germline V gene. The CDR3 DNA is TGTGCCAGCAGTGATGGACAGGGATACCCATATAGCAATCAGCCCCAGCATTTT. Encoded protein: CASSDGQGYPYSNQPQHF.

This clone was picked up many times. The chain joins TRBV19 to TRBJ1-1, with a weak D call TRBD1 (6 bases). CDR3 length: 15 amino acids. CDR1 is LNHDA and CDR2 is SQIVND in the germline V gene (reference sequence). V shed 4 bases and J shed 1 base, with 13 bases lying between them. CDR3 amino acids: CASSTKRGWNTEAFF. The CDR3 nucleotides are TGTGCCAGTAGTACAAAAAGGGGGTGGAACACTGAAGCTTTCTTT.

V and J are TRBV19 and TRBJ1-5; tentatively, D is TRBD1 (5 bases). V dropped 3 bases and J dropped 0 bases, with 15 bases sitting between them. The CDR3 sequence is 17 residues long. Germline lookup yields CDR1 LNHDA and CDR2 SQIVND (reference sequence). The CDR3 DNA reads TGTGCCAGTAGTATCGAAGGGGCGGCCTATAGCAATCAGCCCCAGCATTTT. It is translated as CASSIEGAAYSNQPQHF.

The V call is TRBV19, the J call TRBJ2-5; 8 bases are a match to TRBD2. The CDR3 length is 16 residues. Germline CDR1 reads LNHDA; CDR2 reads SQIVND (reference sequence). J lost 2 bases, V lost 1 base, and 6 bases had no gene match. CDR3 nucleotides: TGTGCCAGTAGTATAGCATCGGGACTAGTACAAGAGACCCAGTACTTC. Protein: CASSIASGLVQETQYF.

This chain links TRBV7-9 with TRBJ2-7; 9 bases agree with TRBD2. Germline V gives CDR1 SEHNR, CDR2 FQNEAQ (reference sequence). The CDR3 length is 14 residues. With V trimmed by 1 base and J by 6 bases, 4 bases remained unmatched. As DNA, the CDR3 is TGTGCCAGCAGCTTAGATAGCGGGAGTTCCGAGCAGTACTTC. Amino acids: CASSLDSGSSEQYF.